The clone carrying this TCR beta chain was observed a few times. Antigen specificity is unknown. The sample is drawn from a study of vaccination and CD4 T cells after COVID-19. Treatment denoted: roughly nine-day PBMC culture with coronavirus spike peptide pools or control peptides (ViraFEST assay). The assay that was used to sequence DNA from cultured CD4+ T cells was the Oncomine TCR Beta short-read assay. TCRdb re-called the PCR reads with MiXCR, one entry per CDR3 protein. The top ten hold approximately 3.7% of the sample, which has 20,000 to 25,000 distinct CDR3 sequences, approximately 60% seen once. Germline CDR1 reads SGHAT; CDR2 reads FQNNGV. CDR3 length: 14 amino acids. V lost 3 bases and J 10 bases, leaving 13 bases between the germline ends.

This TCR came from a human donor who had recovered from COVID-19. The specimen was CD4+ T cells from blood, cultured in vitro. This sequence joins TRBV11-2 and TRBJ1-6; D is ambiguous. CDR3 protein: CASSFGARESPLHF. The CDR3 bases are TGTGCCAGCAGCTTTGGAGCGAGGGAGTCACCCCTCCACTTT.